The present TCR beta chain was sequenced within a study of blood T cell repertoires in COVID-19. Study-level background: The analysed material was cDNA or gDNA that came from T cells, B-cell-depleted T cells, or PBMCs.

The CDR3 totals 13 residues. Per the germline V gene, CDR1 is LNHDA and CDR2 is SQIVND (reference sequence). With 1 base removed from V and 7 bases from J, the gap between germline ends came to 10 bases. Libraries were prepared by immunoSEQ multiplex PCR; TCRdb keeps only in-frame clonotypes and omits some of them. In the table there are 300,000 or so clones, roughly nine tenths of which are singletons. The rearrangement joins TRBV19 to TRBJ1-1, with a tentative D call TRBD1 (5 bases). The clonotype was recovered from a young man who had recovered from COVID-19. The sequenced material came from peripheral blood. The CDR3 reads CASSIGAGNEAFF. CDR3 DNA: TGTGCCAGTAGTATAGGGGCAGGGAATGAAGCTTTCTTT.